These 32 T cell receptor beta chains share one sample of origin, sequenced in a study of cytomegalovirus exposure and HLA in healthy donors. The PCR made use of 60 Vbeta and 13 Jbeta primers. This table comes from immunoSEQ multiplex PCR, and its TCRdb copy is limited to in-frame clones, with some not included. The sample carries approximately 140,000 clones, 75% to 85% recorded once. Sequencing was carried out using PBMCs. All receptors come from a middle-aged man in good health and CMV-seropositive.

This clone was detected a few times. The chain combines TRBV7-9 with TRBJ1-1, with 8 bases fitting TRBD1. The V segment lost 2 bases and the J segment 5 bases; nucleotides outside the gene matches: 1. There are 13 residues in the CDR3. Germline V gene sequence: CDR1 SEHNR, CDR2 FQNEAQ (reference sequence). The CDR3, as DNA: TGTGCCAGCAGCTTAACAGGGGGGACTGAAGCTTTCTTT. It specifies CASSLTGGTEAFF.

The rearrangement uses TRBV6-1 and TRBJ2-2; 7 nucleotides align to TRBD1. The length of the CDR3 is 15 residues. The germline gives CDR1 MNHNS, CDR2 SASEGT. The V segment lost 4 bases and the J segment 9 bases; nucleotides outside the gene matches: 11. The CDR3 DNA sequence: TGTGCCAGCAGTGTATCCGACAGGGTCGCCAGGGAGCTGTTTTTT. It yields the protein CASSVSDRVARELFF.

The rearrangement links TRBV19 to TRBJ2-5; perhaps TRBD2 as D (6 bases). The germline V gene has CDR1 LNHDA and CDR2 SQIVND (reference sequence). The CDR3 is 14 amino acids. The V end was cut by 5 bases, the J end by 5 bases, with 15 bases between. CDR3 region: CASSPYGSRETQYF. The CDR3, as DNA: TGTGCCAGTAGTCCGTACGGGAGTAGGGAGACCCAGTACTTC.

This chain connects TRBV18 to TRBJ1-2, with D possibly TRBD1 on 5 matching bases. The CDR3 is made up of 13 amino acids. V was cut by 5 bases and J by 8 bases, with 15 bases left in between. The germline gives CDR1 KGHSH, CDR2 LQKENI. Here the CDR3 DNA reads TGTGCCAGCTCAACATCCAGGGATGAGGGCTACACCTTC. Translation gives CASSTSRDEGYTF. Variable domain in full (rest from reference TRBV18 and TRBJ1-2): NAGVMQNPRHLVRRRGQEARLRCSPMKGHSHVYWYRQLPEEGLKFMVYLQKENIIDESGMPKERFSAEFPKEGPSILRIQQVVRGDSAAYFCASSTSRDEGYTFGSGTRLTVV.

This clone ranks as medium-sized. The chain has TRBV6-4 and TRBJ2-3; the match to TRBD2 covers 12 bases. J lost 4 bases, V lost 4 bases, and 3 bases had no gene match. CDR1 is MRHNA and CDR2 is SNTAGT in the germline V gene. The CDR3 runs 15 residues. The CDR3 DNA is TGTGCCAGCAGTGGACTAGCGGGAGAAGCAGATACGCAGTATTTT. Amino acids: CASSGLAGEADTQYF.

V gene TRBV27 combines with J gene TRBJ2-2, with 9 bases matching TRBD1. Unmatched junction bases numbered 9, after V lost 4 bases and J lost 3 bases. Germline V gene data show CDR1 as MNHEY and CDR2 as SMNVEV (reference sequence). CDR3 length equals 17 residues. CDR3 sequence: CASSSGQGLSYTGELFF. CDR3 bases: TGTGCCAGCAGTTCGGGACAGGGTCTGAGTTACACCGGGGAGCTGTTTTTT.

This clone has a handful of counts. Here the CDR3 DNA reads TGTGCCAGCTCACCCGGACAGCCAACAGATACGCAGTATTTT. This encodes CASSPGQPTDTQYF. This chain connects TRBV18 to TRBJ2-3, with D perhaps matching TRBD1 (6 bases). Germline V lookup: CDR1 KGHSH, CDR2 LQKENI. Trimming removed 3 bases at V and 3 bases at J, with 10 bases between. The length of the CDR3 is 14 residues.

CDR3 amino acids: CASTTGDSPSTDTQYF. The CDR3 nucleotides are TGTGCCAGCACCACGGGGGATTCCCCTAGCACAGATACGCAGTATTTT. V gene TRBV28 combines with J gene TRBJ2-3; possible D gene TRBD2, 6 bases. Germline assignment: CDR1 MDHEN and CDR2 SYDVKM. The CDR3 covers 16 residues. Trimming took off 7 bases at V and 0 bases at J, with 17 bases between the two ends.

This chain uses TRBV27 with TRBJ2-2; tentatively, D is TRBD1 (5 bases). The germline V gene encodes CDR1 MNHEY and CDR2 SMNVEV (reference sequence). The CDR3 totals 14 residues. The V end was cut by 2 bases, the J end by 2 bases, with 6 bases between. CDR3 DNA sequence: TGTGCCAGCAGTTTAGGACAAAACACCGGGGAGCTGTTTTTT. This translates into CASSLGQNTGELFF.

This rearrangement joins TRBV18 to TRBJ1-5; a weak D match, TRBD1 (6 bases). In germline, CDR1 is KGHSH, CDR2 LQKENI. Trimming removed 2 bases at V and 4 bases at J, with 12 bases between. The CDR3 sequence is 15 residues long. CDR3 protein: CASSPGQGYNQPQHF. Written as DNA, the CDR3 is TGTGCCAGCTCACCAGGGCAGGGGTATAATCAGCCCCAGCATTTT.

The chain joins TRBV6-5 to TRBJ1-2; tentatively, D is TRBD1 (6 bases). The CDR3 loop spans 14 amino acids. With 6 bases removed from V and 4 bases from J, the gap between germline ends came to 15 bases. In germline, CDR1 is MNHEY, CDR2 SVGAGI. The CDR3 protein is CASRGTGLAYGYTF. The CDR3 DNA reads TGTGCCAGCAGGGGAACAGGGCTGGCCTATGGCTACACCTTC.

The chain employs TRBV6-5 and TRBJ2-7; weak D call: TRBD1 (5 bases). This CDR3 region has 13 residues. V was pared by 7 bases and J by 4 bases, with 14 bases between. Germline V gene sequence: CDR1 MNHEY, CDR2 SVGAGI. Here the CDR3 DNA reads TGTGCCAGCATATCAGGGTTCACGTACGAGCAGTACTTC. Translated: CASISGFTYEQYF.

The chain recombines TRBV19 with TRBJ2-5; 8 bases fit TRBD1. The CDR3 has 14 amino acids. From germline, CDR1 is LNHDA and CDR2 SQIVND (reference sequence). The V gene end was trimmed by 2 bases and the J gene end by 4 bases; junction bases not matched to a gene: 3. The CDR3, as DNA: TGTGCCAGTAGTATACCGGGACAGGTAGAGACCCAGTACTTC. It translates to CASSIPGQVETQYF.

The rearrangement joins TRBV18 to TRBJ1-4; no firm D call. Germline values: CDR1 KGHSH, CDR2 LQKENI. This CDR3 is built from 16 residues. V was cut by 2 bases and J by 7 bases, with 17 bases left in between. This CDR3 is CASSPGRLPVGEKLFF. In nucleotides, the CDR3 is TGTGCCAGCTCACCAGGTCGCCTCCCCGTCGGTGAAAAACTGTTTTTT.

The rearrangement uses TRBV5-1 and TRBJ2-2; D remains ambiguous. The CDR3 is made up of 15 amino acids. Germline CDR1 is SGHRS and CDR2 is YFSETQ. The V end lost 0 bases, the J end lost 2 bases, and 8 bases lay between the germline ends. CDR3 sequence (DNA): TGCGCCAGCAGCTTGGCCAGGTTTAACACCGGGGAGCTGTTTTTT. It is translated as CASSLARFNTGELFF.

This clone has only a few counts. The rearrangement links TRBV9 to TRBJ2-2; TRBD2 might be the D (5 bases). The length of the CDR3 is 13 residues. V lost 1 base to trimming and J lost 6 bases, with 7 bases between them. CDR1 SGDLS and CDR2 YYNGEE come from the germline V gene. The DNA of the CDR3 is TGTGCCAGCAGCGTACTCGGGGCCGGGGAGCTGTTTTTT. This translates into CASSVLGAGELFF. Variable domain in full (rest from reference TRBV9 and TRBJ2-2): DSGVTQTPKHLITATGQRVTLRCSPRSGDLSVYWYQQSLDQGLQFLIQYYNGEERAKGNILERFSAQQFPDLHSELNLSSLELGDSALYFCASSVLGAGELFFGEGSRLTVL.

J is TRBJ2-1 and V is TRBV27, with a possible D match to TRBD2 (5 bases). The CDR3 contains 14 residues. Germline V gene sequence: CDR1 MNHEY, CDR2 SMNVEV (reference sequence). Trimming cost V 0 bases and J 10 bases, with 13 bases left between them. CDR3 bases: TGTGCCAGCAGTTTATCCCCGAGGAGGCGAGAGCAGTTCTTC. Its translation: CASSLSPRRREQFF.

The V call is TRBV25-1, the J call TRBJ2-7; 10 bases are a match to TRBD2. CDR1 and CDR2 (germline): MGHDK, SYGVNS. CDR3 length equals 15 residues. With V trimmed by 5 bases and J by 5 bases, 9 bases remained unmatched. The CDR3 DNA is TGTGCCAGCAGTCCTTTCGGGACTAGCGCCGACGAGCAGTACTTC. Translation: CASSPFGTSADEQYF.

This clone was seen only a few times. V usage is TRBV11-2 and J usage is TRBJ2-2; 8 bases line up with TRBD2. The trim removed 2 bases at V and 4 bases at J, leaving 6 bases unmatched. Germline V CDR1 and CDR2: SGHAT, FQNNGV. The CDR3 loop spans 16 amino acids. CDR3: CASSLTGGPITGELFF. CDR3 nucleotide sequence: TGTGCCAGCAGCTTAACGGGAGGGCCTATCACCGGGGAGCTGTTTTTT.

The chain couples TRBV28 to TRBJ2-7; TRBD2 might be the D (5 bases). V lost 2 bases and J 4 bases, leaving 9 bases between the germline ends. Per germline, CDR1 MDHEN and CDR2 SYDVKM. The CDR3 extends over 13 amino acids. CDR3 nucleotides: TGTGCCAGCAGTTTACCCGGGAATTACGAGCAGTACTTC. It encodes CASSLPGNYEQYF.

This clone has more than one count but fewer than ten. The chain combines TRBV5-1 with TRBJ2-2; D is possibly TRBD2 (5 bases). There are 14 residues in the CDR3. The V end was cut by 1 base, the J end by 6 bases, with 10 bases between. Germline CDR1 is SGHRS and CDR2 is YFSETQ. CDR3 sequence: CASSLRNGAGELFF. CDR3 bases: TGCGCCAGCAGCTTGCGGAACGGGGCCGGGGAGCTGTTTTTT.

This rearrangement joins TRBV12-2 to TRBJ1-4; the table calls TRBD1, which could not be checked here. TRBV12-2 is an annotated pseudogene. The CDR3 sequence is 16 residues long. CDR3 DNA sequence: TGTGCAAGTCGCTTAGGGCAGACAAACATATCAGCAAAACTGTTTTTT. Translation: CASRLGQTNISAKLFF.

The V and J genes are TRBV6-5 and TRBJ2-3; 7 nucleotides match TRBD2. This CDR3 region has 14 residues. The ends lost 2 bases at V and 1 base at J; junction bases unmatched: 0. CDR1 MNHEY and CDR2 SVGAGI come from the germline V gene. Here the CDR3 DNA reads TGTGCCAGCAGTTACGCGGGAGGCACAGATACGCAGTATTTT. Its translation: CASSYAGGTDTQYF.

The chain has TRBV5-8 and TRBJ1-4, with D perhaps matching TRBD1 (6 bases). This CDR3 region has 15 residues. V was pared by 3 bases and J by 9 bases, with 18 bases between. Germline V lookup: CDR1 SGHTS, CDR2 YDEGEE. The CDR3 region is CASSSIRQARKKLFF. DNA for the CDR3: TGTGCCAGCAGCTCAATAAGACAGGCCCGTAAAAAACTGTTTTTT.

The rearrangement uses TRBV9 and TRBJ1-1; the D is unclear. This CDR3 has 16 amino acids. V was cut by 0 bases and J by 1 base, with 13 bases left in between. Germline-derived CDR1 and CDR2 are SGDLS and YYNGEE. CDR3 loop: CASSVDFRGTNTEAFF. The CDR3 DNA is TGTGCCAGCAGCGTAGATTTCCGGGGTACGAACACTGAAGCTTTCTTT.

The chain combines TRBV2 with TRBJ1-2; a possible D gene is TRBD1 (5 bases). CDR1 and CDR2 from the germline V gene are SNHLY and FYNNEI. The CDR3 spans 14 residues. The germline V and J ends were trimmed by 0 bases and 7 bases, with 12 bases remaining between them. CDR3 nucleotide sequence: TGTGCCAGCAGTGAAGCGCAGGGCCCGGTTGGCTACACCTTC. Its protein product is CASSEAQGPVGYTF.

The gene calls are TRBV28 and TRBJ1-2; D call uncertain. Trimming stripped 7 bases from V and 0 bases from J, with 6 bases between. From germline, CDR1 is MDHEN and CDR2 SYDVKM. The CDR3 totals 12 residues. The CDR3 spells CASTRTNYGYTF. CDR3 bases: TGTGCCAGCACCAGGACTAACTATGGCTACACCTTC.

This chain uses TRBV18 with TRBJ2-3; 10 nucleotides line up with TRBD2. Unmatched junction bases numbered 3, after V lost 6 bases and J lost 3 bases. The germline V gene has CDR1 KGHSH and CDR2 LQKENI. The CDR3 length is 14 residues. The CDR3 protein is CASSQREGTDTQYF. In DNA form, the CDR3 reads TGTGCCAGCTCCCAGCGGGAGGGGACAGATACGCAGTATTTT.

This chain links TRBV4-1 with TRBJ1-4, with TRBD1 identical over 8 bases. Germline V gene data show CDR1 as MGHRA and CDR2 as YSYEKL. This CDR3 region has 13 residues. Trimming removed 4 bases from V and 5 bases from J; junction bases left unmatched: 0. CDR3 region: CASSRTGNEKLFF. In nucleotides, the CDR3 is TGCGCCAGCAGCCGGACAGGGAATGAAAAACTGTTTTTT.

The CDR3 here is CASSPGTSGSVYEQYF. CDR3 DNA: TGCGCCAGCAGTCCCGGGACTAGCGGGAGCGTCTACGAGCAGTACTTC. This chain links TRBV5-1 with TRBJ2-7, with TRBD2 matching 14 bases. After removal of 5 bases from V and 3 bases from J, the junction contained 7 bases not matched to a gene. The CDR3 has 16 residues. Germline V gene sequence: CDR1 SGHRS, CDR2 YFSETQ.

The DNA for the CDR3 is TGTGCCAGCAGACCCGTAGGGAGCTCCTACAATGAGCAGTTCTTC. This translates into CASRPVGSSYNEQFF. This sequence joins TRBV5-8 and TRBJ2-1; D may be TRBD2 (5 bases). The CDR3 spans 15 residues. Germline V gives CDR1 SGHTS, CDR2 YDEGEE. The V gene lost 5 bases and the J gene lost 0 bases, with 12 bases spanning the gap.

In its sample, this clone was seen a few times. The chain has TRBV29-1 and TRBJ2-3; 8 nucleotides line up with TRBD2. V lost 2 bases to trimming and J lost 4 bases; unmatched junction nucleotides: 5. There are 14 residues in the CDR3. In germline, CDR1 is SQVTM, CDR2 ANQGSEA. The CDR3 spells CSVESPGGSDTQYF. The CDR3 DNA reads TGCAGCGTTGAATCACCGGGGGGGTCAGATACGCAGTATTTT.